This TCR beta chain appears in the sequencing data of a study of T cells in tuberculosis (dated by TCRdb to 2016 to 2019). For context, the study as a whole: To characterize T cells specific for the mycobacterial lipid antigen glucose monomycolate (GMM), the study used CD1B tetramers together with high-throughput TCR immunosequencing. With ten or so people per group, a South African clinical cohort compared IGRA-negative adolescents, IGRA-positive adolescents with latent tuberculosis, and adults with active tuberculosis. General study outcomes and caveats: An accuracy of approximately 87% (AUROC 0.85 to 0.9) was reached by a classifier using the diverse GMM-specific repertoire, compared with around 70% accuracy when GEM motif frequencies were used. Smaller mean NN-distances to GMM-specific TCRs were observed in active tuberculosis TCR-alpha repertoires than in IGRA-negative controls, suggesting clonal expansion of GMM-specific TCRs. The smaller NN-distances were partly driven by shorter CDR3-alpha lengths in active tuberculosis patients, and the difference for TCR-beta did not reach statistical significance. Clinical samples were chosen by availability of cryopreserved specimens, and active tuberculosis cases were adults while controls were adolescents.

Trimming costs V 5 bases and J 2 bases, and their ends lie 4 bases apart. The CDR3 goes from the cysteine to the phenylalanine over 11 residues. The only DNA kept is the CDR3, 33 bases in frame from the first base. The germline V gene (reference sequence) specifies SEHNR as CDR1 and FQNEAQ as CDR2. About this clone: Its antigen is not yet known. The record has no base qualities; no much larger clone is one base away.

At study entry, a tuberculin skin test and the QuantiFERON-TB GOLD In-Tube IGRA were used to screen adolescents for latent tuberculosis infection. Unsorted cryopreserved PBMC were immunosequenced, covering on average approximately 100,000 T cells per clinical donor. Eleven high schools in the Worcester region of the Western Cape, South Africa, served as enrollment sites for adolescents aged 12 to 18 years. Some ten M. tuberculosis-infected adolescents and some ten uninfected adolescents, matched for age and sex, were selected. PBMC from adolescents were isolated by density centrifugation from freshly drawn heparinized blood and then cryopreserved. The immunoSEQ multiplex PCR assay was used to generate TCR libraries, with TCR-beta and/or TCR-alpha/delta assays applied to each sample. The Illumina high-throughput platform was used to sequence the amplified TCR libraries. In the authors' own workflow: Clustering and dimensionality reduction relied on pairwise TCRdist distances among GMM-specific receptors from T cells that were either sorted ex vivo or expanded in vitro. Each clinical repertoire was assigned a mean NN-distance score, defined as the average TCRdist to the nearest 10% of tetramer-positive reference sequences. GEM TCR motif frequency was computed as the fraction of unique TCRs matching known GEM sequences by V/J usage and CDR3 length. Linear discriminant analysis with leave-one-out cross-validation, implemented in scikit-learn, was used to classify active tuberculosis. In its TCRdb copy, this immuneACCESS table keeps in-frame sequences only and misses some clones. Where compared with another copy, unresolved V genes explain less than half of these, and the others have no known cause. The V and J calls and the clone size are those of that table, but D and trimming were determined from the DNA. For this sample there are roughly 29,000 clones; 85% to 95% appear just once. Just under 5% of the sample is in the top ten clones.

The specimen sequenced was PBMCs. Rearrangement joined TRBV7-9 to TRBJ2-7; no D segment can be confidently identified. This TCR came from a donor between 10 and 29 years old with latent tuberculosis or without tuberculosis infection. The nucleotides read TGTGCCAGCAGCAATACCTACGAGCAGTACTTC. This is translated as CASSNTYEQYF. This CDR3, with the reference TRBV7-9 and TRBJ2-7 proteins standing in past its ends, gives the full variable domain DTGVSQNPRHKITKRGQNVTFRCDPISEHNRLYWYRQTLGQGPEFLTYFQNEAQLEKSRLLSDRFSAERPKGSFSTLEIQRTEQGDSAMYLCASSNTYEQYFGPGTRLTVT.